This T cell receptor beta chain was obtained from a study of CD8+ T cells in alopecia areata. Extraction of RNA preceded its reverse transcription into cDNA, which served as the sequencing template. This table comes from immunoSEQ multiplex PCR, and its TCRdb copy is limited to in-frame clones, with some not included. In the table there are about 100,000 clones, 59% of which are singletons. This clone was recorded once. Germline CDR1 is MGHRA and CDR2 is YSYEKL. V was cut by 0 bases and J by 1 base, with 13 bases left in between. There are 16 residues in the CDR3. The V and J genes are TRBV4-1 and TRBJ2-7; maybe TRBD1 (5 bases). The clonotype was recovered from a human donor in good health. The sample was CD8+ T cells sorted from blood. The CDR3 DNA reads as TGCGCCAGCAGCCAAGAGGCGGCAGGGCCATCCTACGAGCAGTACTTC. It encodes CASSQEAAGPSYEQYF.